This T cell receptor beta chain derives from a study of blood T cell repertoires in COVID-19. Turning to the study itself: There were acute and convalescent COVID-19 samples, and they came from the United States, Italy and Spain. Nucleic acid was either cDNA or gDNA, and it came from T cells, B-cell-depleted T cells, or PBMCs.

Deletions cut 6 bases from V and 3 bases from J, with 5 bases between. The CDR3 loop spans 11 amino acids. Germline CDR1 reads LNHDA; CDR2 reads SQIVND (reference sequence). Original methodology: Amplification with reference gene primers provided the estimates of nucleated cell counts. TCRdb keeps only in-frame clones here, not all; method: immunoSEQ multiplex PCR. That table supplies the V and J calls and clone size; D and trimming were determined from the DNA. The sample consists of around 180,000 clones, 70% to 90% of them appearing once. This TCR was recovered from a man aged 55 to 70 with acute or convalescent COVID-19. The chain couples TRBV19 to TRBJ2-5; unclear D gene. Sequenced sample: peripheral blood. CDR3 residues: CASRHEETQYF. In DNA form, the CDR3 reads TGTGCCAGTAGACATGAAGAGACCCAGTACTTC.